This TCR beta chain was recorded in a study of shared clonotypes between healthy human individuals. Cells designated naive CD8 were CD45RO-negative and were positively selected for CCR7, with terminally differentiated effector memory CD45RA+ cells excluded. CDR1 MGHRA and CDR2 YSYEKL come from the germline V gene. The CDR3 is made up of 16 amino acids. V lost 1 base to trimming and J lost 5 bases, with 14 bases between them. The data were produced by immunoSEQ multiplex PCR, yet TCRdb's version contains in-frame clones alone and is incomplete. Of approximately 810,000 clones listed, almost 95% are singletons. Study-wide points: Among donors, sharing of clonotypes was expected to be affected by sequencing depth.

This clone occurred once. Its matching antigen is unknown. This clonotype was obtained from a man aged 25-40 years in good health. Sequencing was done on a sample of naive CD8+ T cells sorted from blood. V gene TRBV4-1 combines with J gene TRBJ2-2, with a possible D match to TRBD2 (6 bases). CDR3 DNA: TGCGCCAGCAGCCAAGGTATAGCCGCGGGGACCGGGGAGCTGTTTTTT. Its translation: CASSQGIAAGTGELFF.